This T cell receptor beta chain was sequenced during a study of identical twins (dated by TCRdb to the mid-2010s). For the wider study: To test whether fetal clonotypes persist, the study used deep sequencing on TCR alpha and beta repertoires from monozygotic twins, unrelated adults of various ages, and cord blood. To rule out contamination, the twin experiments were replicated at different times with different library preparation protocols. Overall study outcomes, separate from this receptor: Because the same donors could not be followed over many years, the conclusions relied on cross-sectional statistical analysis. Compared with coincidental sharing between unrelated individuals, out-of-frame TCR alpha sequences shared between twins had an excess of sequences with low generation probability. Invariant T cells such as MAIT and iNKT could partly confound zero-insertion analyses, although diverse VJ usage argued against such confounding for most clonotypes. Out-of-frame TCR alpha sharing in monozygotic twins was systematically underestimated by recombination models, whereas sharing between unrelated individuals was in agreement with the recombination models. Excess twin sharing in beta out-of-frame sequences was weaker because fewer shared sequences lowered the signal-to-noise ratio. Abundant cord blood beta clonotypes had fewer insertions, young adult naive repertoires showed a similar but weaker trend, and memory repertoires showed no such trend.

A remark on this clonotype: What antigen it recognizes has not been identified. Base qualities are missing; no much larger clone stands one base away.

To prepare the library, 5' RACE was applied. Sequencing took place on an Illumina HiSeq 2000. Template switching added a universal primer binding site, and the final cDNA carried a unique molecular identifier that allowed TCR cDNA molecules to be counted accurately. Specific primers in the conserved constant-segment region were used to synthesize first-strand cDNA for the TCR alpha and beta chains. To control for contamination, each cDNA library was double barcoded with a SMART-Mk sample barcode plus Illumina barcodes. TruSeq adapter sequences, together with Illumina sample barcodes, were added in two successive PCR steps. The TCR alpha and beta cDNA libraries were sequenced on the Illumina HiSeq platform using custom primers. Per the source publication's procedure: MiGEC was used to process raw reads and extract unique molecular identifiers, and MiXCR was used to find CDR3 positions. For each individual, recombination models were inferred using an EM algorithm with the repgenHMM and IGoR tools. Shared clonotype analysis was performed with the tcR package in R, normalizing sharing by the product of cloneset sizes. To study raw recombination without the effects of thymic and clonal selection, out-of-frame nonproductive sequences were analyzed. In-frame beta chains were kept once TCRdb had trimmed the public reads at Q25 with fastp and called clones with MiXCR. Every CDR3 protein is listed once, alongside the most common genes and DNA of its rows. The V and J calls were not made by the authors but by TCRdb's processing. This sample gives some 1,700,000 distinct CDR3 sequences in total; roughly 35% of them show up just once. 0.25% to 0.3% of the sample comes from the top ten.

For this chain, trimming is 1 base at the V end and 1 base at the J end, and the number of junction bases without a gene match is 4. Taken from the germline V gene, the CDR1 and CDR2 loops are SGHTA and FQGNSA. The cysteine opens and the phenylalanine closes a CDR3 of 15 amino acids. The retained sequence is limited to the CDR3, 45 bases, with the frame set at the first base. Every donor was a healthy Caucasian. The sequence links TRBV7-2 to TRBJ2-7; 7 middle bases align to TRBD2. The sample consisted of cord blood. The sequence was obtained from a newborn girl in good health. Here the CDR3 is given as CASSLEGGGSYEQYF. The sequenced DNA is TGTGCCAGCAGCTTAGAGGGCGGGGGATCCTACGAGCAGTACTTC.